This T cell receptor (beta chain) was profiled in a study of neoadjuvant anti-PD-1 for oral cavity cancer. This CDR3 is built from 15 residues. CDR1 is SGHRS and CDR2 is YFSETQ in the germline V gene. The V end was cut by 3 bases, the J end by 2 bases, with 14 bases between. Here immunoSEQ multiplex PCR was the method, and the copy in TCRdb shows in-frame clones only, minus some. The data hold approximately 17,000 clones, with 55% to 65% observed a single time. Sequencing used PBMCs, obtained before nivolumab (anti-PD-1) treatment. The chain couples TRBV5-1 to TRBJ2-5, with D tentatively TRBD1 (6 bases). This sequence was found in a person aged 40 to 85 with oral cavity squamous cell carcinoma. CDR3 loop: CASSSTGQQQETQYF. The CDR3, as DNA: TGCGCCAGCAGCTCAACGGGACAACAGCAAGAGACCCAGTACTTC.